This is a list of T cell receptor beta chains from one sample in a study of cytomegalovirus exposure and HLA in healthy donors. TCRdb's table, derived via immunoSEQ multiplex PCR, lists solely in-frame clones and lacks some. There are over 100,000 clones in the sample; over 70% occur only once, and around 1.5% lies in the top ten. The sequenced material came from PBMCs. Every receptor here comes from a woman in her thirties or forties in good health and CMV-seronegative. Each CDR3 is given with its conserved first and last residue. A D gene is named only where the DNA matches it firmly. A row's size may be missing; if present it is once, few, many or a size class.

V gene: TRBV19; J gene: TRBJ2-3; clone size: NA; D gene: TRBD2; CDR3 protein: CASSPAGADTQYF; CDR3 DNA: TGTGCCAGTAGTCCCGCGGGGGCAGATACGCAGTATTTT
V gene: TRBV7-3; J gene: TRBJ2-1; clone size: NA; D gene: NA; CDR3 protein: CASSLRGSYNEQFF; CDR3 DNA: TGTGCCAGCAGCTTACGCGGCTCCTACAATGAGCAGTTCTTC
V gene: TRBV18; J gene: TRBJ1-2; clone size: few; D gene: NA; CDR3 protein: CASSLNVGDRFYGYTF; CDR3 DNA: TGTGCCAGCTCACTAAACGTGGGTGACAGGTTCTATGGCTACACCTTC
V gene: TRBV21-1; J gene: TRBJ1-4; clone size: NA; D gene: NA; CDR3 protein: CASPKGVTNEKLFF; CDR3 DNA: TGTGCCAGCCCAAAGGGGGTTACTAATGAAAAACTGTTTTTT
V gene: TRBV7-9; J gene: TRBJ1-1; clone size: few; D gene: NA; CDR3 protein: CASSLGQNTEAFF; CDR3 DNA: TGTGCCAGCAGCTTGGGACAGAACACTGAAGCTTTCTTT
V gene: TRBV7-9; J gene: TRBJ1-4; clone size: NA; D gene: NA; CDR3 protein: CSSSSSYEKLFF; CDR3 DNA: TGTTCCAGCAGCTCCAGTTATGAAAAACTGTTTTTT
V gene: TRBV7-3; J gene: TRBJ2-1; clone size: few; D gene: NA; CDR3 protein: CASSRDRASGNEQFF; CDR3 DNA: TGTGCCAGCAGCCGCGACAGAGCCTCTGGGAATGAGCAGTTCTTC
V gene: TRBV18; J gene: TRBJ1-2; clone size: few; D gene: NA; CDR3 protein: CASLRGNNYGYTF; CDR3 DNA: TGTGCCAGCCTAAGGGGGAATAACTATGGCTACACCTTC
V gene: TRBV11-3; J gene: TRBJ2-7; clone size: NA; D gene: TRBD1; CDR3 protein: CASSSGQGSGEQYF; CDR3 DNA: TGTGCCAGCAGCTCGGGACAGGGTTCCGGCGAGCAGTACTTC
V gene: TRBV4-2; J gene: TRBJ1-4; clone size: NA; D gene: NA; CDR3 protein: CASSQEQSEKLFF; CDR3 DNA: TGTGCCAGCAGCCAAGAACAGTCTGAAAAACTGTTTTTT
V gene: TRBV10-3; J gene: TRBJ2-2; clone size: NA; D gene: TRBD1; CDR3 protein: CASGQGAHTGELFF; CDR3 DNA: TGTGCCAGCGGACAGGGGGCGCACACCGGGGAGCTGTTTTTT
V gene: TRBV28; J gene: TRBJ1-1; clone size: NA; D gene: NA; CDR3 protein: CASSSGEGTEAFF; CDR3 DNA: TGTGCCAGCAGTTCAGGGGAGGGCACTGAAGCTTTCTTT
V gene: TRBV9; J gene: TRBJ2-3; clone size: NA; D gene: NA; CDR3 protein: CAGSVGGGRTDTQYF; CDR3 DNA: TGTGCCGGCAGCGTAGGAGGCGGCCGCACAGATACGCAGTATTTT
V gene: TRBV7-9; J gene: TRBJ1-3; clone size: NA; D gene: TRBD1; CDR3 protein: CASSPQGWSGNTIYF; CDR3 DNA: TGTGCCAGCAGCCCACAGGGGTGGTCCGGAAACACCATATATTTT
V gene: TRBV11-2; J gene: TRBJ1-5; clone size: NA; D gene: NA; CDR3 protein: CASSLEHSNQPQHF; CDR3 DNA: TGTGCCAGCAGCTTAGAACACAGCAATCAGCCCCAGCATTTT
V gene: TRBV7-2; J gene: TRBJ2-7; clone size: NA; D gene: NA; CDR3 protein: CASSPNPPGPYEQYF; CDR3 DNA: TGTGCCAGCAGCCCAAATCCGCCAGGGCCCTACGAGCAGTACTTC
V gene: TRBV4-2; J gene: TRBJ1-5; clone size: NA; D gene: NA; CDR3 protein: CASSQQTASNQPQHF; CDR3 DNA: TGTGCCAGCAGCCAACAGACAGCTAGCAATCAGCCCCAGCATTTT